This TCR beta chain emerged from a study of OX40 agonist ivuxolimab in advanced cancers. Overall study results and limits: At 0.1 to 3.0 mg/kg and by week 6, clonal expansion occurred in CD4+ and CD8+ blood T cells.

The CDR3 runs to 15 residues. CDR1 is SGHVS and CDR2 is FQNEAQ in the germline V gene. The V gene lost 4 bases and the J gene lost 4 bases, with 15 bases spanning the gap. To note about this clone: Its antigen is unknown.

Generated by immunoSEQ multiplex PCR, the TCRdb table keeps only in-frame clones and is missing some. The sample shows about 90,000 clones, 70% to 90% of them seen only once. V is TRBV7-8 and J is TRBJ2-3; D is unclear. The receptor was isolated from an adult with an advanced solid tumor such as melanoma, head and neck, liver or kidney cancer. This specimen was CD4+ or CD8+ T cells sorted from blood, taken in a trial of the OX40 agonist ivuxolimab. CDR3 amino acids: CASSSRVRRADTQYF. CDR3 nucleotides: TGTGCCAGCAGCTCCAGAGTTCGTAGGGCAGATACGCAGTATTTT. The whole variable domain, remainder taken from reference TRBV7-8 and TRBJ2-3, is GAGVSQSPRYKVAKRGQDVALRCDPISGHVSLFWYQQALGQGPEFLTYFQNEAQLDKSGLPSDRFFAERPEGSVSTLKIQRTQQEDSAVYLCASSSRVRRADTQYFGPGTRLTVL.